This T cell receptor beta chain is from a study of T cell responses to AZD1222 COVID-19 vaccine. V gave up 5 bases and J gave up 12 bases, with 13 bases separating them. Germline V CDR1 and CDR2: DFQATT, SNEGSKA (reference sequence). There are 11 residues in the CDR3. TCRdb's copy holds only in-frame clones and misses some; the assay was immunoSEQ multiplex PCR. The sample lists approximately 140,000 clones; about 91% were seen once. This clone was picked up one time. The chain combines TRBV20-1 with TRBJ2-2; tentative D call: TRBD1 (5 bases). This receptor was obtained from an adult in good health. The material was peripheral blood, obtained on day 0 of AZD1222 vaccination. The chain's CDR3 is CSAPYGAQLFF. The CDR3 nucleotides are TGCAGTGCTCCCTATGGGGCTCAGCTGTTTTTT.